This T cell receptor (beta chain) was sequenced in a study of T cell responses to AZD1222 COVID-19 vaccine. General study results and limits: The donor cohort was predominantly white British with a female majority, and clonal diversity may have been underestimated. It was only after the peak T cell response that any repertoires were sampled.

As regards this clone: Its specificity is unknown.

The data were produced by immunoSEQ multiplex PCR, yet TCRdb's version contains in-frame clones alone and is incomplete. In the table there are 75,000 to 100,000 clones, about 88% of which are singletons. The length of the CDR3 is 13 residues. Germline CDR1 SGHRS, CDR2 YFSETQ. Trimming stripped 3 bases from V and 6 bases from J, with 13 bases between. The source of this sequence is an adult in good health. The starting material was peripheral blood, obtained on day 0 of AZD1222 vaccination. The rearrangement uses TRBV5-1 and TRBJ2-7; maybe TRBD2 (7 bases). Written as DNA, the CDR3 is TGCGCCAGCAGCTGGGGGCTAGCGGCCGAGCAGTACTTC. Protein sequence: CASSWGLAAEQYF.